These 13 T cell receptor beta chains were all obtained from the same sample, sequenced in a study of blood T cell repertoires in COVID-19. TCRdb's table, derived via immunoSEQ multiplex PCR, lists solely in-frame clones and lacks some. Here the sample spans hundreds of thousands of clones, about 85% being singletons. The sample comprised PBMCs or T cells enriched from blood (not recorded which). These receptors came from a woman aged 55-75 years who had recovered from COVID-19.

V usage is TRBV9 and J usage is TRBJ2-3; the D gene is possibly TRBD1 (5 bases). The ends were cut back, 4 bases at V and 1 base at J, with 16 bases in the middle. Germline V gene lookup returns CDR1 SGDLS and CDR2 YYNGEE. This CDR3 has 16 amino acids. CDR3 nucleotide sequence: TGTGCCAGCAGCCAGGATCAGGGTCTCGGCACAGATACGCAGTATTTT. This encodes CASSQDQGLGTDTQYF.

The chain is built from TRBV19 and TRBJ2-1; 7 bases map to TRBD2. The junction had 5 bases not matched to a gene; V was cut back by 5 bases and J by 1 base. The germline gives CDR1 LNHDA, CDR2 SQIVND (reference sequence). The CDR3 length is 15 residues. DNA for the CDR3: TGTGCCAGTAGTTTTCGGGGAGGGTCCTACAATGAGCAGTTCTTC. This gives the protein CASSFRGGSYNEQFF.

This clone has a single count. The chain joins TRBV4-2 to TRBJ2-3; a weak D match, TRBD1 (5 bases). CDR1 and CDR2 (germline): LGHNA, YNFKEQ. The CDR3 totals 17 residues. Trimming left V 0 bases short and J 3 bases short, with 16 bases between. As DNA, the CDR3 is TGTGCCAGCAGCCAAGATGCTCGTCCAGGGAAAACAGATACGCAGTATTTT. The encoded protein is CASSQDARPGKTDTQYF.

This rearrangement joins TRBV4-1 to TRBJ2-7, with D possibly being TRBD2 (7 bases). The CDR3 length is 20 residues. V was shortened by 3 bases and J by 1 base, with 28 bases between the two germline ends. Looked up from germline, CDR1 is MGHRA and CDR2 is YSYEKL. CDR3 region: CASSHEVGGGRGPWSYEQYF. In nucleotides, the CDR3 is TGCGCCAGCAGCCACGAAGTTGGGGGTGGGCGGGGGCCATGGTCCTACGAGCAGTACTTC.

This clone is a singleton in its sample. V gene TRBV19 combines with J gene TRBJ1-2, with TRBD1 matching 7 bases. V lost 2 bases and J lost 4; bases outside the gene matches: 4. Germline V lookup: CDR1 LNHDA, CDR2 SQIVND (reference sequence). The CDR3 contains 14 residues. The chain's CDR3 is CASSITQGFYGYTF. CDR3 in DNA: TGTGCCAGTAGTATAACACAGGGGTTCTATGGCTACACCTTC. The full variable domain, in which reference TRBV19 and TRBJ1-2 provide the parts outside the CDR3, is DGGITQSPKYLFRKEGQNVTLSCEQNLNHDAMYWYRQDPGQGLRLIYYSQIVNDFQKGDIAEGYSVSREKKESFPLTVTSAQKNPTAFYLCASSITQGFYGYTFGSGTRLTVV.

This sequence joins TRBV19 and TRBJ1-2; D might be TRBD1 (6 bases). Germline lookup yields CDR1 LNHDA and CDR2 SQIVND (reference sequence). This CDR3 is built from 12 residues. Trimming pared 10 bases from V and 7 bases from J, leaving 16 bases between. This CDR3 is CATSGEGLGYTF. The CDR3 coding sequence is TGTGCCACATCAGGGGAAGGGCTTGGCTACACCTTC.

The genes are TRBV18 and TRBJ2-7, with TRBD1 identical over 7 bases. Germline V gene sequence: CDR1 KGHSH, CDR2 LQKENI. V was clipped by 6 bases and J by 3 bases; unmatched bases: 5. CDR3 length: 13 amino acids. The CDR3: CASSPGQIYEQYF. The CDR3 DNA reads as TGTGCCAGCTCTCCGGGACAGATCTACGAGCAGTACTTC.

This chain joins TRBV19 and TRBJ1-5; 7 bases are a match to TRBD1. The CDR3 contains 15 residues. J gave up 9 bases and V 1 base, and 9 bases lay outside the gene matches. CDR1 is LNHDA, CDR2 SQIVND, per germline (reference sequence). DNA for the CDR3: TGTGCCAGTAGTATAGGAGAACAGGGGTCATGGCCCCAGCATTTT. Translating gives CASSIGEQGSWPQHF.

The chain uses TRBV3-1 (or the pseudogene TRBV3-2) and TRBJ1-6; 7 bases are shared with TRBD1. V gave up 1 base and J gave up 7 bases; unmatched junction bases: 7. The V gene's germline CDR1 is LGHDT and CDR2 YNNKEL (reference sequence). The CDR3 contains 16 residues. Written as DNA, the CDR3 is TGTGCCAGCAGCCAAGGACTGGACAGGCTAAATTCACCCCTCCACTTT. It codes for CASSQGLDRLNSPLHF.

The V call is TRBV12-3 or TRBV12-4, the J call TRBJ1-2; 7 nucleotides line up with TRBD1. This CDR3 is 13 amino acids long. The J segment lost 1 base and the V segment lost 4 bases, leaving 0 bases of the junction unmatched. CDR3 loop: CASSSGGNYGYTF. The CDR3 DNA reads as TGTGCCAGCAGTTCAGGGGGTAACTATGGCTACACCTTC.

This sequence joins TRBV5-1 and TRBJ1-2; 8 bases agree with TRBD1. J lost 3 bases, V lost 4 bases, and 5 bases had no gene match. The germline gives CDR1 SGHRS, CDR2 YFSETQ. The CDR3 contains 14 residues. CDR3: CASSVTGDDYGYTF. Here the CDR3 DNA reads TGCGCCAGCAGCGTGACAGGGGACGACTATGGCTACACCTTC.

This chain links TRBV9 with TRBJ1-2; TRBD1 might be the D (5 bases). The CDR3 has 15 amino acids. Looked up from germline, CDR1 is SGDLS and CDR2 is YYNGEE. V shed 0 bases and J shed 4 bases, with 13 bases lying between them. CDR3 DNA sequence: TGTGCCAGCAGCGTAGATGGTGGGGCAGGCTATGGCTACACCTTC. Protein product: CASSVDGGAGYGYTF.

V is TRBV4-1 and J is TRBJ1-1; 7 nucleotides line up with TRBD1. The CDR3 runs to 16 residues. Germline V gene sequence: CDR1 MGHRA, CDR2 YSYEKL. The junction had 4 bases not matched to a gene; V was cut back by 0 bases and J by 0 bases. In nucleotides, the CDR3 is TGCGCCAGCAGCCAAGAGGGGACAGACATGAACACTGAAGCTTTCTTT. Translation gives CASSQEGTDMNTEAFF.